Below are 14 T cell receptor beta chains sequenced from a single sample in a study of Graves' ophthalmopathy and Graves' hyperthyroidism. Scientists amplified the TCR beta CDR3 regions from RNA transcripts. The first round was an RT-PCR with HTBI primers, and the second round was a multiplex PCR. TCRdb re-analysed the multiplex PCR reads in MiXCR, keeping a single row per CDR3 protein. The data contain some 380,000 distinct CDR3 sequences, roughly 15% of them singletons. Sample: peripheral blood. These receptors came from a woman aged 18-35 years with stable Graves' hyperthyroidism.

This clonotype was seen ten or more times. This rearrangement joins TRBV19 to TRBJ1-6; D gene unclear. CDR3 length equals 16 residues. In germline, CDR1 is LNHDA, CDR2 SQIVND (reference sequence). Trimming removed 8 bases at V and 0 bases at J, with 14 bases between. CDR3 protein: CASRSGQSSYNSPLHF. Written as DNA, the CDR3 is TGTGCCAGTCGGTCGGGCCAAAGCTCCTATAATTCACCCCTCCACTTT.

Ten or more counts support this clonotype. J is TRBJ2-7 and V is TRBV6-2 or TRBV6-3; D might be TRBD1 (5 bases). The CDR3 sequence is 12 residues long. V was trimmed by 6 bases and J by 4 bases, leaving 10 bases between them. CDR1 and CDR2 (germline): MNHEY, SVGEGT. The CDR3 coding sequence is TGTGCCAGCAGAGCCAGGGTTTACGAGCAGTACTTC. This translates into CASRARVYEQYF.

This clonotype was counted at least ten times. The DNA for the CDR3 is TGTGCCAGCAGCCCCCCGGGACAGGTAATGAACACTGAAGCTTTCTTT. Its translation is CASSPPGQVMNTEAFF. The chain uses TRBV12-3 or TRBV12-4 and TRBJ1-1, with 8 bases fitting TRBD1. The CDR3 sequence is 16 residues long. Germline trimming cut 6 bases from V and 0 bases from J; bases unmatched to any gene: 9.

This clonotype was picked up a small number of times. The chain is built from TRBV11-3 and TRBJ1-1; the D is unclear. The germline V and J ends were trimmed by 5 bases and 1 base, with 14 bases remaining between them. CDR1 SGHNT and CDR2 YENEEA come from the germline V gene. This CDR3 region has 15 residues. This chain's CDR3 is CASSPLGSGNTEAFF. The CDR3 DNA follows: TGTGCCAGCAGCCCTTTGGGATCCGGGAACACTGAAGCTTTCTTT.

This clonotype was counted at least ten times. The genes are TRBV19 and TRBJ2-7; maybe TRBD2 (6 bases). Germline V gene data show CDR1 as LNHDA and CDR2 as SQIVND (reference sequence). The V end lost 3 bases, the J end lost 1 base, and 13 bases lay between the germline ends. The CDR3 sequence is 15 residues long. CDR3: CASSMEGSLSYEQYF. The CDR3 nucleotides read TGTGCCAGTAGTATGGAGGGTTCCTTGTCCTACGAGCAGTACTTC.

This clonotype was recorded at least ten times. The junction and the germline gene differ at one end; a read error may be behind it. This chain joins TRBV7-2 and TRBJ1-1; a possible D gene is TRBD1 (6 bases). The CDR3 totals 16 residues. From germline, CDR1 is SGHTA and CDR2 FQGNSA. CDR3 sequence (DNA): TGTGCCAGCAGCTTAACGCAGGGGCGTGGGAACGCTGAAGCTTTCTTT. Its translation is CASSLTQGRGNAEAFF.

This clonotype was seen a handful of times. The chain couples TRBV4-2 to TRBJ1-1, with 7 bases identical to TRBD1. This CDR3 region has 16 residues. V gave up 1 base and J gave up 5 bases; unmatched junction bases: 10. Germline CDR1 is LGHNA and CDR2 is YNFKEQ. The CDR3 reads CASSQGFSGGLTEAFF. The CDR3, as DNA: TGTGCCAGCAGCCAAGGATTTTCAGGGGGGTTAACTGAAGCTTTCTTT.

This clonotype was observed many times. The chain employs TRBV6-2 or TRBV6-3 and TRBJ1-1; 7 nucleotides align to TRBD1. Germline assignment: CDR1 MNHEY and CDR2 SVGEGT. The CDR3 sequence is 12 residues long. After removal of 6 bases from V and 9 bases from J, the junction contained 7 bases not matched to a gene. The CDR3 region is CASSPTGLQAFF. The CDR3 coding sequence is TGTGCCAGCAGCCCGACAGGGCTACAAGCTTTCTTT.

The chain uses TRBV11-1 and TRBJ1-1, with a possible D match to TRBD1 (5 bases). CDR1 and CDR2 from the germline V gene are SGHAT and FQDESV (reference sequence). This CDR3 has 16 amino acids. Trimming cost V 5 bases and J 0 bases, with 16 bases left between them. CDR3 nucleotide sequence: TGTGCCAGCAGCCCTCCAGGGCCCTCGATGAACACTGAAGCTTTCTTT. It codes for CASSPPGPSMNTEAFF.

The J gene is TRBJ1-1, the V gene TRBV9; D unresolved. Per the germline V gene, CDR1 is SGDLS and CDR2 is YYNGEE. Trimming pared 0 bases from V and 5 bases from J, leaving 14 bases between. The CDR3 extends over 15 amino acids. CDR3 amino acids: CASSVEREGWTEAFF. The CDR3 region has the DNA TGTGCCAGCAGCGTAGAGAGAGAGGGATGGACTGAAGCTTTCTTT. Full variable domain (remainder filled in from reference TRBV9 and TRBJ1-1): DSGVTQTPKHLITATGQRVTLRCSPRSGDLSVYWYQQSLDQGLQFLIQYYNGEERAKGNILERFSAQQFPDLHSELNLSSLELGDSALYFCASSVEREGWTEAFFGQGTRLTVV.

The CDR3 nucleotides are TGCAGTGCTAGACCGATTTTGGGATTCCAAGAGACCCAGTACTTC. Translating gives CSARPILGFQETQYF. The chain recombines TRBV20-1 with TRBJ2-5, with D hard to call. V shed 2 bases and J shed 1 base, with 14 bases lying between them. The CDR3 is made up of 15 amino acids. Looked up from germline, CDR1 is DFQATT and CDR2 is SNEGSKA (reference sequence).

This clonotype was seen ten or more times. The V gene is TRBV5-1, the J gene TRBJ1-1; 8 bases map to TRBD1. CDR1 and CDR2 from the germline V gene are SGHRS and YFSETQ. This CDR3 region has 15 residues. With V trimmed by 4 bases and J by 4 bases, 9 bases remained unmatched. CDR3 region: CASSPTGVSRTEAFF. Written as DNA, the CDR3 is TGCGCCAGCAGCCCGACAGGGGTTTCTCGCACTGAAGCTTTCTTT.

At least ten counts were recorded for this clonotype. The chain has TRBV12-3 or TRBV12-4 and TRBJ2-4; D is perhaps TRBD1 (5 bases). The CDR3 has 17 residues. V lost 5 bases to trimming and J lost 4 bases, with 21 bases between them. The CDR3 DNA sequence: TGTGCCAGCAGTCTGAACCCACAGGATTTCATTAAAAACATTCAGTACTTC. Amino acid sequence: CASSLNPQDFIKNIQYF.

For this clonotype: A much larger clone lies one base from this, so it may be a read error. The V and J genes are TRBV9 and TRBJ1-6; D ambiguous. Per germline, CDR1 SGDLS and CDR2 YYNGEE. The CDR3 is 12 residues long. The CDR3 protein is CASSDYNSPPHF. The DNA for the CDR3 is TGTGCCAGCAGTGACTATAATTCACCCCCCCACTTT.